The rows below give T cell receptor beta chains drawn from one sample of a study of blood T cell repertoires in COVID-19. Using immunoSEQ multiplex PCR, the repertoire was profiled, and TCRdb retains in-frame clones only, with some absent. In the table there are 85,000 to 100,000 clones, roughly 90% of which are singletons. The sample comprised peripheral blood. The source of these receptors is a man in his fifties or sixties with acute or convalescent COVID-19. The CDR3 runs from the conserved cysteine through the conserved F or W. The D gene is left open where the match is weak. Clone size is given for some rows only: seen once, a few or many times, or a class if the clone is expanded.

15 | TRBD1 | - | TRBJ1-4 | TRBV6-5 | TGTGCCAGCAGTCCTGGACAGGGGCTTAATGAAAAACTGTTTTTT | CASSPGQGLNEKLFF
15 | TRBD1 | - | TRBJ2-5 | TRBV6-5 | TGTGCCAGCAGCCCAGGGACAGGGACCCAAGAGACCCAGTACTTC | CASSPGTGTQETQYF
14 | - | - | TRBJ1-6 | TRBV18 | TGTGCCAGCTCACAGACACGGGGAGGCTCACCCCTCCACTTT | CASSQTRGGSPLHF
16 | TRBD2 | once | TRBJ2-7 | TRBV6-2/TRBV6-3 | TGTGCCAGCAGTTTATATAGCGGGGGGGCGAACTACGAGCAGTACTTC | CASSLYSGGANYEQYF
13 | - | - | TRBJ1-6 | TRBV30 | TGTGCCTGGAGGGCGGACAGCAATTCACCCCTCCACTTT | CAWRADSNSPLHF
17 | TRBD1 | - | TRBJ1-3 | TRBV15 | TGTGCCACCAGCAGAGATCAGGACAGGAACTCTGGAAACACCATATATTTT | CATSRDQDRNSGNTIYF
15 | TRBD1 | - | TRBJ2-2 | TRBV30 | TGTGCCTGGACCCCCGGGACAGGGAACACCGGGGAGCTGTTTTTT | CAWTPGTGNTGELFF
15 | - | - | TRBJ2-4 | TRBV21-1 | TGTGCCAGCAGCAATAGGATTTGGACAGGGTGCATTCAGTACTTC | CASSNRIWTGCIQYF
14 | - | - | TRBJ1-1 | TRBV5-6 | TGTGCCAGCAGCCCGGACAGCCAGAACACTGAAGCTTTCTTT | CASSPDSQNTEAFF
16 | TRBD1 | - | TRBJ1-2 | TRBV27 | TGTGCCAGCAGTTTAGTAAGTGGACAGGGCTTCTATGGCTACACCTTC | CASSLVSGQGFYGYTF
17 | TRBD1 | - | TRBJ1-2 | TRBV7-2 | TGTGCCAGCAGCCCCCCGGGACAGGGGAGGGGGAACTATGGCTACACCTTC | CASSPPGQGRGNYGYTF
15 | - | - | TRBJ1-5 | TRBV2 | TGTGCCAGCAGTTCCTTTGAGGGCCTCAATCAGCCCCAGCATTTT | CASSSFEGLNQPQHF
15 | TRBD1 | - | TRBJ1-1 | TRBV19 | TGTGCCAGTAGTATGCGGGGACAGGGACAAACTGAAGCTTTCTTT | CASSMRGQGQTEAFF
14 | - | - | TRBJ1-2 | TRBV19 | TGTGCCAGTAGTATAGATCGAACTACGGGAGGCTACACCTTC | CASSIDRTTGGYTF
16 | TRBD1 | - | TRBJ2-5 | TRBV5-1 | TGCGCCAGCAGCTCCAGCGGGACAGGGTTACAAGAGACCCAGTACTTC | CASSSSGTGLQETQYF
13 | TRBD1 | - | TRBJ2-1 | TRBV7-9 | TGTGCCAGCAGCAGACAGGGGAGCAATGAGCAGTTCTTC | CASSRQGSNEQFF
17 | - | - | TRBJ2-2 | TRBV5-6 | TGTGCCAGCAGGACTTTGTGGGGCCCGGGGGACACCGGGGAGCTGTTTTTT | CASRTLWGPGDTGELFF
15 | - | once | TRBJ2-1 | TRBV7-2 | TGTGCCAGCAGCTTAGAGTTATCAGCCTACAATGAGCAGTTCTTC | CASSLELSAYNEQFF
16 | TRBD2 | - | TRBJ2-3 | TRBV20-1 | TGCAGTGCTAGTAGGGGAGGGACTAGCGGAACAGATACGCAGTATTTT | CSASRGGTSGTDTQYF
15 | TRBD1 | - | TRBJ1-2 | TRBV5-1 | TGCGCCAGCAGCTCCGTACGACAGGGAGGCTATGGCTACACCTTC | CASSSVRQGGYGYTF
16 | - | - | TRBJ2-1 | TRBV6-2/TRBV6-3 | TGTGCCAGCAGTCCGGCTAGCGATTGGCCCCCAGTGGAGCAGTTCTTC | CASSPASDWPPVEQFF
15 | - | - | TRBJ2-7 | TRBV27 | TGTGCCAGCAGTTTATCTGAAACCTTGCGGGACGAGCAGTACTTC | CASSLSETLRDEQYF
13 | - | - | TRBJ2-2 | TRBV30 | TGTGCCTGGACTCGAGGTGCTCCCGGGGAGCTGTTTTTT | CAWTRGAPGELFF
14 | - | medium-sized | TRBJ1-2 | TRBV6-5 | TGTGCCAGCAGTTACATGGGAGGTGGCGATGGCTACACCTTC | CASSYMGGGDGYTF
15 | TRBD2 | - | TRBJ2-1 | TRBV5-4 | TGTGCCAGCAGTTCTTTGCGGGGGGGCTACAATGAGCAGTTCTTC | CASSSLRGGYNEQFF
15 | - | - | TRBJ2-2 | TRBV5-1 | TGCGCCAGCAGCTTGTCGTCTAGAAGTACCGGGGAGCTGTTTTTT | CASSLSSRSTGELFF
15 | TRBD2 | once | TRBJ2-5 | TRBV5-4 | TGTGCCAGCAGCTTGGAGCTAGCGGGGAAAGAGACCCAGTACTTC | CASSLELAGKETQYF
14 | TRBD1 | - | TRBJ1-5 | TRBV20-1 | TGCAGTGCTAGTCTGGGACAGGGTCGTCAGCCCCAGCATTTT | CSASLGQGRQPQHF
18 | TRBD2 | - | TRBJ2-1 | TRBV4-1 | TGCGCCAGCAGCCAACCCGGACTAGCGGGAGGGACTTACAATGAGCAGTTCTTC | CASSQPGLAGGTYNEQFF
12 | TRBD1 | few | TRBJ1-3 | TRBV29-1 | TGCAGCGCCTGGGACAGAGGAAACACCATATATTTT | CSAWDRGNTIYF
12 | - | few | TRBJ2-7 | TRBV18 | TGTGCCAGTGGAGCGGGTTATAACGAGCAGTACTTC | CASGAGYNEQYF
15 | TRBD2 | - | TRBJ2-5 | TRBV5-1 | TGCGCCAGCAGCCAGACTAGCGGGGGGCGGGAGACCCAGTACTTC | CASSQTSGGRETQYF
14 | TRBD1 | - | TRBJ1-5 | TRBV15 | TGTGCCACCGCATCGGACAGGGGGCTTCAGCCCCAGCATTTT | CATASDRGLQPQHF
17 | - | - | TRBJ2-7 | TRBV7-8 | TGTGCCAGCAGCTTAGCATCCTCAGGGTCCTTCTCCTACGAGCAGTACTTC | CASSLASSGSFSYEQYF
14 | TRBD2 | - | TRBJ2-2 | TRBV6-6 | TGTGCCAGCAGTCGGACTAGCGGGCCCGGGGAGCTGTTTTTT | CASSRTSGPGELFF
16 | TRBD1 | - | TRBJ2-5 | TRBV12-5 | TGTGCTAGTGGTTTGGTAGGACAGGGGGCTTCTGAGACCCAGTACTTC | CASGLVGQGASETQYF
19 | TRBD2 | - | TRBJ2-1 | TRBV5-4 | TGTGCCAGCAGCCTCCCCGGGACTAGCGGAAAAAACTCCTACAATGAGCAGTTCTTC | CASSLPGTSGKNSYNEQFF
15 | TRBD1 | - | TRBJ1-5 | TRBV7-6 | TGTGCCAGCAGCTTAGGGACAGGGGTCAATCAGCCCCAGCATTTT | CASSLGTGVNQPQHF
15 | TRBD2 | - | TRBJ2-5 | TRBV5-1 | TGCGCCAGCAGCTTGACACTAGCGGGGGCCGGGACCCAGTACTTC | CASSLTLAGAGTQYF
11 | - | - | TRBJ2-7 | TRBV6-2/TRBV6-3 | TGTGCCAGCAGTTACCTCTACGAGCAGTACTTC | CASSYLYEQYF
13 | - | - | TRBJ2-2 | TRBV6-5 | TGTGCCAGCAAACAACGGAACACCGGGGAGCTGTTTTTT | CASKQRNTGELFF
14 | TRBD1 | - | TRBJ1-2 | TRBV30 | TGTGCCTGGGTAACAGGACAGGGGAACTATGGCTACACCTTC | CAWVTGQGNYGYTF
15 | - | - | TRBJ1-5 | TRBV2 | TGTGCCAGCAGTGAATCCAGCGGGGGCAATCAGCCCCAGCATTTT | CASSESSGGNQPQHF
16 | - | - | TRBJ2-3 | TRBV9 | TGTGCCAGCAGCGTAGACATTAGCGGACTCCGGGATACGCAGTATTTT | CASSVDISGLRDTQYF
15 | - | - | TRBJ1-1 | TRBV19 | TGTGCCAGTAGCGAACTCAGGGTTATGAACACTGAAGCTTTCTTT | CASSELRVMNTEAFF